What follows describes a single T cell receptor (beta chain). What it binds is not known. In the same sample, other DNA sequences code for this CDR3. The germline V gene encodes CDR1 SEHNR and CDR2 FQNEAQ (reference sequence). V lost 5 bases and J lost 0, with 5 bases in between. The CDR3 loop spans 13 amino acids. CD45RO-negative cells were positively selected for CCR7, leaving out terminally differentiated effector memory CD45RA+ cells. Profiling relied on immunoSEQ multiplex PCR, and the TCRdb table lists in-frame clones only, not all of them. In the table there are approximately 2,000,000 clones, 85% to 95% of which are singletons. This record comes from a study of shared clonotypes between healthy human individuals. Findings of the study overall: Sequencing depth was predicted to influence how clonotypes are shared among donors. For sorted subsets, rarefaction showed incomplete sequencing despite large depth.

This chain links TRBV7-9 with TRBJ2-1; D unresolved. Specimen: naive CD8+ T cells from PBMCs. The receptor comes from a young man in good health. Some clones in this sample may be carry-over from other donors' samples. The chain's CDR3 is CASSPSSYNEQFF. The CDR3 DNA is TGTGCCAGCAGCCCCAGCTCCTACAATGAGCAGTTCTTC.